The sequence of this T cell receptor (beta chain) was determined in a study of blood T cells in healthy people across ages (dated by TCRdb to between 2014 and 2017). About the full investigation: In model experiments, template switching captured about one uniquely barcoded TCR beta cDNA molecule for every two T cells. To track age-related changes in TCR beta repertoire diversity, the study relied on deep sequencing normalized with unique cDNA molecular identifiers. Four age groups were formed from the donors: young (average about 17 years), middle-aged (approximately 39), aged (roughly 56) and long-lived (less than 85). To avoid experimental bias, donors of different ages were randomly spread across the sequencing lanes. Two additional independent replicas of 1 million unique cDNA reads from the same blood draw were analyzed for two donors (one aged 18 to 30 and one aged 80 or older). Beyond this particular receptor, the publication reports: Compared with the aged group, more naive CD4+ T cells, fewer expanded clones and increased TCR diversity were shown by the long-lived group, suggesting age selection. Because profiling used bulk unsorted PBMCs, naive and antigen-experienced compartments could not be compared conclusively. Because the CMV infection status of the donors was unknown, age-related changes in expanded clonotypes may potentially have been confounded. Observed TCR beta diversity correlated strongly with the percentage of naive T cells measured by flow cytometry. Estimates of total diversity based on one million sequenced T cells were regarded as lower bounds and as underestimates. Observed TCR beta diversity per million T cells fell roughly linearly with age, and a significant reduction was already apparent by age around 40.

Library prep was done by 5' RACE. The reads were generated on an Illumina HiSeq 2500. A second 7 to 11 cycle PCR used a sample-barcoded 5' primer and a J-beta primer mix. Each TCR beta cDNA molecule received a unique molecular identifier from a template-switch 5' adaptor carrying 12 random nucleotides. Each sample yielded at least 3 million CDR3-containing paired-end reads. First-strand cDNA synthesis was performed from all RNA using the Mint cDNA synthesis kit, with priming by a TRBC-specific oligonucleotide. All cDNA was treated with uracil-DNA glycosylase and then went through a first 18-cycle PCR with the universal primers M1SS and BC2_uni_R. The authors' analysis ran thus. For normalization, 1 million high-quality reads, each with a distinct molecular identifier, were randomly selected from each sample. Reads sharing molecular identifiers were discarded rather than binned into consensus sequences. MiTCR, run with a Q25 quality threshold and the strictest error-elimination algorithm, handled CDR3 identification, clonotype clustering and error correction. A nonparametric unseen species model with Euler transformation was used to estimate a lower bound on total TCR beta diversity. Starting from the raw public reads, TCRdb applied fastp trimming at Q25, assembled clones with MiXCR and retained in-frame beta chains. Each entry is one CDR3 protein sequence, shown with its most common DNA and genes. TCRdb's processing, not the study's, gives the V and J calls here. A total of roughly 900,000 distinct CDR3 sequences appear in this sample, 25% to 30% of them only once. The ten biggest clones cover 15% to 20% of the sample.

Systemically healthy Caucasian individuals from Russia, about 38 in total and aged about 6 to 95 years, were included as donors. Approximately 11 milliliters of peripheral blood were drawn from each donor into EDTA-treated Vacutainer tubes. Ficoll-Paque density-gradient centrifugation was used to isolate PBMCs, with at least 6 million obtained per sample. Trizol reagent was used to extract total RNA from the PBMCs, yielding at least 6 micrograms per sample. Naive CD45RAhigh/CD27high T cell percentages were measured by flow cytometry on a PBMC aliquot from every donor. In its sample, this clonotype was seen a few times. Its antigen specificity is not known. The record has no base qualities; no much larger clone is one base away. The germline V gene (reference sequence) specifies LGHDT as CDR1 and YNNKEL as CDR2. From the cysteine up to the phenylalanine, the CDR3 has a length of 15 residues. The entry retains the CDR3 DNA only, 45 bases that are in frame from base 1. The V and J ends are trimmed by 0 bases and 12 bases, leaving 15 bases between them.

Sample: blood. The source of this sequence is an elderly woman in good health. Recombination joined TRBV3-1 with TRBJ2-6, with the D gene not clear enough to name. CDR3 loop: CASSQEPRVLSVLTF. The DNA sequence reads TGTGCCAGCAGCCAAGAACCCCGTGTACTCTCCGTCCTGACTTTC.